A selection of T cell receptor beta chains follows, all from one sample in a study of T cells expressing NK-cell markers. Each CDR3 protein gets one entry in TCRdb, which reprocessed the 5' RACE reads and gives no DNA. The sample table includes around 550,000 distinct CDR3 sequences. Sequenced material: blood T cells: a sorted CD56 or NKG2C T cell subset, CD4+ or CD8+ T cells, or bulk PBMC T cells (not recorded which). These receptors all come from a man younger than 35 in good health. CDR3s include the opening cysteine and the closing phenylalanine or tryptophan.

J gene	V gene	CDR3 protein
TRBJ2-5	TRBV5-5	CASSSDGFVTQYF
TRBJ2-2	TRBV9	CASSRLAYTGELFF
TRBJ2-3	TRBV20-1	CSARDGRGGADTQYF
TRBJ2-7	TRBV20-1	CSASRSYEQYF
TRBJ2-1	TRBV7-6	CASSLAGGPGQFF
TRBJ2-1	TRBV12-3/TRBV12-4	CASSLGLRSSYNEQFF
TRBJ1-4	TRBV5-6	CASSFVRAEKLFF
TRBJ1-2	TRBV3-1	CASSGGPVGYTF
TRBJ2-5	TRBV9	CASSEGATGIGETQYF
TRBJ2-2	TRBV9	CASSGTSGRAGGNTGELFF
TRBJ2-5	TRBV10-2	CASRGGAGVGETQYF
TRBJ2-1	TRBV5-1	CASTPWRAGEIDEQFF
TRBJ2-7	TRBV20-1	CSASSPLGRLSYEQYF
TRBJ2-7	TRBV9	CASSPSPGGLEQYF
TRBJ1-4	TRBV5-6	CASSPRLEGINEKLFF
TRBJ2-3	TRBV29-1	CSTGSRTATDTQYF
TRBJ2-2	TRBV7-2	CASSLLDELFF
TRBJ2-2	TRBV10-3	CATVTSGSNTGELFF
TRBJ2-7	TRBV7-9	CASSLGLMNRSYEQYF
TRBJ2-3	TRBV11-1	CASSPPGLGITDTQYF
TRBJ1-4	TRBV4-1	CASSQDQGGIGEKLFF
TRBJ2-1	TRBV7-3	CASSLRCRTSGYNEQFF
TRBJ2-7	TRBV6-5	CASSYPGQGAAYEQYF
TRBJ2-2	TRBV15	CATSGDPGITGELFF
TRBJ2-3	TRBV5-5	CASSLGGLAGVEQYF
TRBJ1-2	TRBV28	CASSPLGRGYTF